This T cell receptor (beta chain) was identified in a study of T cells in women clearing cervical HPV infection. Study summary: Case blood drawn at lesion detection; control blood after infection cleared.

Germline V gene lookup returns CDR1 SGHDN and CDR2 FVKESK. The CDR3 has 17 amino acids. Trimming took 3 bases from V and 0 from J; bases not matched to a gene: 10. Regarding this clone: The read halts 3 residues ahead of the CDR3 end, with the missing end drawn from the germline J gene.

The repertoire was sequenced with immunoSEQ multiplex PCR; TCRdb's copy has only in-frame clones and lacks some. In all, the sample yields some 40,000 clones. The origin of this receptor is a woman aged 18-70 years with a cervical HPV16 infection that either progressed to CIN3+ or cleared (not recorded which). The sample taken for sequencing was blood buffy coat. V usage is TRBV14 and J usage is TRBJ1-1; 7 bases fit TRBD1. Incomplete CDR3 DNA: TGTGCCAGCAGCCACGGGACAGACTGGGTCATGAACACTGAA. Translating gives CASSHGTDWVMNTE. The full CDR3 protein is CASSHGTDWVMNTEAFF.